A selection of T cell receptor beta chains follows, all from one sample in a study of spatial heterogeneity in lung cancer. TCRdb reprocessed the 5' RACE reads via MiXCR and lists one record per CDR3 protein. The sample shows 3,000 or so distinct CDR3 sequences, about 6% of them seen only once. Source: lung tumor tissue, taken at surgery. The origin of the receptors is a male donor with early-stage non-small cell lung cancer. The CDR3 runs from the conserved cysteine through the conserved F or W. A D gene is named only where the DNA matches it firmly. Not all rows give a size; the values are once, few, many and, for expanded clones, a class.

V gene: TRBV12-3/TRBV12-4
D gene: NA
J gene: TRBJ2-2
clone size: NA
CDR3 protein: CASSHYNTGELFF
CDR3 DNA: TGTGCCAGCAGCCACTATAACACCGGGGAGCTGTTTTTT

V gene: TRBV29-1
D gene: NA
J gene: TRBJ2-5
clone size: medium-sized
CDR3 protein: CSVERLGETQYF
CDR3 DNA: TGCAGCGTTGAAAGACTGGGAGAGACCCAGTACTTC

V gene: TRBV12-3/TRBV12-4
D gene: NA
J gene: TRBJ2-3
clone size: medium-sized
CDR3 protein: CASGRGRGTQYF
CDR3 DNA: TGTGCCAGCGGTAGGGGTAGGGGCACGCAGTATTTT

V gene: TRBV5-5
D gene: TRBD1
J gene: TRBJ2-3
clone size: medium-sized
CDR3 protein: CASSTGPTGGGSTDTQYF
CDR3 DNA: TGTGCCAGCAGCACCGGCCCTACAGGGGGCGGTAGCACAGATACGCAGTATTTT